This entry features one T cell receptor (beta chain) sequence. Germline trimming cut 1 base from V and 5 bases from J; bases unmatched to any gene: 8. The CDR3 consists of 16 residues. Germline V gives CDR1 SGHVS, CDR2 FQNEAQ. The sample is drawn from a study of blood T cell repertoires in COVID-19. Study background: PBMCs, B-cell-depleted T cells, or T cells were the source of the cDNA or gDNA that made up the material.

Authors' data handling: Estimated nucleated cell counts came from reference gene primer amplification. Only in-frame clones appear in the TCRdb table, and some are missing; sequencing was by immunoSEQ multiplex PCR. For V, J and clone size, that table is used; D and trimming come from the DNA. This sample has about 320,000 clones, with about 85% found just once. Residents of 24 US areas, aged about 18 to 89 years, made up the participants. Categorization into cohorts depended on clinical history that participants reported. The chain links TRBV7-8 to TRBJ1-2; TRBD1 matches at 9 bases. The TCR sequence derives from a woman in her 30s who had recovered from COVID-19. The material sequenced was PBMCs or T cells enriched from blood (not recorded which). The CDR3 DNA follows: TGTGCCAGCAGCTTAGGGCCGAGACAGGGGGGGTATGGCTACACCTTC. This sequence encodes CASSLGPRQGGYGYTF. Full variable domain (rest looked up from reference TRBV7-8 and TRBJ1-2): GAGVSQSPRYKVAKRGQDVALRCDPISGHVSLFWYQQALGQGPEFLTYFQNEAQLDKSGLPSDRFFAERPEGSVSTLKIQRTQQEDSAVYLCASSLGPRQGGYGYTFGSGTRLTVV.